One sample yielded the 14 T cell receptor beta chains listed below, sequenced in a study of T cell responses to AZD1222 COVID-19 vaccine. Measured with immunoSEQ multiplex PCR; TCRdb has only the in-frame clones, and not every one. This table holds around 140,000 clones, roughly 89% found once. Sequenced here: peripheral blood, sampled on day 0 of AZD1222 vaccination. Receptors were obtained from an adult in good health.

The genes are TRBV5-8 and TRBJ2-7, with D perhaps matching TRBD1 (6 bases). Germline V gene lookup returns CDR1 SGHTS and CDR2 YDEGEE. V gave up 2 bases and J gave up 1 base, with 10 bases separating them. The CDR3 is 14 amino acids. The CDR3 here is CASSLQQGSYEQYF. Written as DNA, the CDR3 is TGTGCCAGCAGCTTACAACAGGGATCCTACGAGCAGTACTTC.

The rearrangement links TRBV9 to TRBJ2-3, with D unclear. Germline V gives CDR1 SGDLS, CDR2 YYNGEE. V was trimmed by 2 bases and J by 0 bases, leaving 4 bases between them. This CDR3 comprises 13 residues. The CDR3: CASSVTSTDTQYF. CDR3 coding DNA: TGTGCCAGCAGCGTCACTAGCACAGATACGCAGTATTTT.

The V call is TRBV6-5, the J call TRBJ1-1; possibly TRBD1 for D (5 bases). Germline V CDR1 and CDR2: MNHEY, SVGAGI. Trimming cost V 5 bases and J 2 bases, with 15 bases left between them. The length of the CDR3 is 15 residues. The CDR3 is CASSKQTVINTEAFF. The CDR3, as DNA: TGTGCCAGCAGTAAGCAGACAGTTATAAACACTGAAGCTTTCTTT.

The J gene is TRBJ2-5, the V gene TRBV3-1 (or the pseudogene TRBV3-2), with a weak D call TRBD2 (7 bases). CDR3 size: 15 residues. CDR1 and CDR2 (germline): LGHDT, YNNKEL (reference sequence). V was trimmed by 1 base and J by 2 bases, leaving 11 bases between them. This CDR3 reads CASSQVGGTQETQYF. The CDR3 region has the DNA TGTGCCAGCAGCCAAGTGGGGGGGACACAAGAGACCCAGTACTTC.

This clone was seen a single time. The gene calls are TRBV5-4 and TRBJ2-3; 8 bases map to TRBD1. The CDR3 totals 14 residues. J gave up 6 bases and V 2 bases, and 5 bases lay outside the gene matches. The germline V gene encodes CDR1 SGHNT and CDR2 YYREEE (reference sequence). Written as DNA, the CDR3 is TGTGCCAGCAGCTTTGCAGGGGGCCCGGATACGCAGTATTTT. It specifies CASSFAGGPDTQYF.

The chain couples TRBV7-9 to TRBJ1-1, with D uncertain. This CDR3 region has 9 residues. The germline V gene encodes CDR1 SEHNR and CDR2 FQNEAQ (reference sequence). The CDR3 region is CTVNTEAFF. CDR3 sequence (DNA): TGTACGGTGAACACTGAAGCTTTCTTT. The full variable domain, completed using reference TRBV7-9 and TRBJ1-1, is DTGVSQNPRHKITKRGQNVTFRCDPISEHNRLYWYRQTLGQGPEFLTYFQNEAQLEKSRLLSDRFSAERPKGSFSTLEIQRTEQGDSAMYLCTVNTEAFFGQGTRLTVV.

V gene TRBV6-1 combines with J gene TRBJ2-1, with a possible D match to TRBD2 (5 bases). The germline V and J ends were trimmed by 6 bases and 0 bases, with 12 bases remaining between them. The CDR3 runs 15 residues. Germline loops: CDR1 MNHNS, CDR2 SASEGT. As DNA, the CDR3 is TGTGCCAGCAGAGAACCAGCGGACTCCTACAATGAGCAGTTCTTC. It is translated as CASREPADSYNEQFF.

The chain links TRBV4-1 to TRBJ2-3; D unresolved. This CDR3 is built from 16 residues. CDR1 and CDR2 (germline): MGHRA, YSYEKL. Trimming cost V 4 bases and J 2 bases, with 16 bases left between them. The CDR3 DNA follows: TGCGCCAGCAGCCCAAGGGTCCAGGCGGACACAGATACGCAGTATTTT. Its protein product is CASSPRVQADTDTQYF.

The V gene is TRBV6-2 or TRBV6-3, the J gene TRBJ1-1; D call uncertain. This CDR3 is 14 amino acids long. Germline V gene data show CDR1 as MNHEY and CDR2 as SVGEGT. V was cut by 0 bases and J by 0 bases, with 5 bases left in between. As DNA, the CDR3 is TGTGCCAGCAGTTACTCGCAGCTGAACACTGAAGCTTTCTTT. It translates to CASSYSQLNTEAFF.

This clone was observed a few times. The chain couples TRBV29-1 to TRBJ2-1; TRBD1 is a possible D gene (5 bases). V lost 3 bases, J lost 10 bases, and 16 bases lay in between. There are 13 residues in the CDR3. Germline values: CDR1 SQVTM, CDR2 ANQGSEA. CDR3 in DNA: TGCAGCGTTGACTACCGCAGGGCTGGGGAGCAGTTCTTC. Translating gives CSVDYRRAGEQFF.

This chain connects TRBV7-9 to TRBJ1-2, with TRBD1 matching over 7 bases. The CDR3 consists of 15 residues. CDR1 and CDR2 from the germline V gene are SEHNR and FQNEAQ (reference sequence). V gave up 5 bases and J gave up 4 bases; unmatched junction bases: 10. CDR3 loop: CASSPGTAGGYGYTF. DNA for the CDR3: TGTGCCAGCAGCCCCGGGACAGCCGGGGGCTATGGCTACACCTTC.

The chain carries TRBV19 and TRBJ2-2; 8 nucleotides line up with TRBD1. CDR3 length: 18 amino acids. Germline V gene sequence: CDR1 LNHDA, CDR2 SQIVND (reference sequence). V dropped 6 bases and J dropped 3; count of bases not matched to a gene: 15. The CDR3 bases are TGTGCCAGTAGCTGGTCCTCACTGGGACAGGCTGACACCGGGGAGCTGTTTTTT. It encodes CASSWSSLGQADTGELFF.

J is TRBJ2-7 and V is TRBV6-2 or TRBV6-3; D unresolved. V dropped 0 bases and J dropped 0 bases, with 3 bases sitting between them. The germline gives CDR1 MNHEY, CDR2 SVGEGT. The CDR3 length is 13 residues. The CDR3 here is CASSYSSSYEQYF. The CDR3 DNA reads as TGTGCCAGCAGTTACTCCAGCTCCTACGAGCAGTACTTC.

CDR3 nucleotides: TGCGCCAGCAGTGAGTCTGGGGGGTTTGGAAACACCATATATTTT. This sequence encodes CASSESGGFGNTIYF. The chain uses TRBV10-1 and TRBJ1-3, with TRBD1 as a possible D gene (5 bases). The CDR3 contains 15 residues. V dropped 0 bases and J dropped 3 bases, with 9 bases sitting between them. CDR1 and CDR2 from the germline V gene are WNHNN and SYGVQD (reference sequence).